This T cell receptor (beta chain) was sequenced during a study of cytomegalovirus exposure and HLA in healthy donors. Study findings and constraints: In vitro experiments confirmed that a few CMV-associated chains were specific for CMV antigens.

With 60 Vbeta and 13 Jbeta primers, the PCR was carried out. Libraries were prepared by immunoSEQ multiplex PCR; TCRdb keeps only in-frame clonotypes and omits some of them. The table shows about 160,000 clones, with under 80% occurring only once. Trimming shortened V by 5 bases and J by 3 bases, and 10 bases separated the two germline ends. This CDR3 spans 13 amino acids. CDR1 is LNHNV, CDR2 YYDKDF, per germline (reference sequence). About this clone itself: Its antigen remains unidentified.

The TCR originated in a female donor in good health and CMV-seronegative. The genes are TRBV15 and TRBJ1-1; unclear D gene. Specimen: PBMCs. The CDR3 DNA reads as TGTGCCACCAGCCCCCGTCCCTACACTGAAGCTTTCTTT. Its translation: CATSPRPYTEAFF.